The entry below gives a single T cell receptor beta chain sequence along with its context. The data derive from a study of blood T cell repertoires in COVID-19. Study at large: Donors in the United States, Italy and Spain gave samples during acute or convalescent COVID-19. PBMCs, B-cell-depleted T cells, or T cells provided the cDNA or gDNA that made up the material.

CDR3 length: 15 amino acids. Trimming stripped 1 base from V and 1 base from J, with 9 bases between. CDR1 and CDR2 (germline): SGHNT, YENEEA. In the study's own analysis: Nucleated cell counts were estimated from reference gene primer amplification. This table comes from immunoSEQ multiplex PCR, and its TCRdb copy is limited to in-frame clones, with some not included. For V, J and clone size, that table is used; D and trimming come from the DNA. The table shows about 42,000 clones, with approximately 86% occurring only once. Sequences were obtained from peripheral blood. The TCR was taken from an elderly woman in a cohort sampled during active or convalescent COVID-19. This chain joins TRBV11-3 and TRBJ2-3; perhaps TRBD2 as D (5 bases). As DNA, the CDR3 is TGTGCCAGCAGCTTAGGAGGTAGCGGCACAGATACGCAGTATTTT. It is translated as CASSLGGSGTDTQYF.